Listed here are 20 T cell receptor beta chains from one sample, sequenced in a study of T-cell memory formation after mild COVID-19. One entry per CDR3 protein results from TCRdb running MiXCR on the 5' RACE reads. Altogether fewer than 50,000 distinct CDR3 sequences are present, 6% to 8.5% being singletons, with the ten largest covering about 0.8%. The sample comprised PBMCs or a T cell subset sorted from them (not recorded which). The receptors were sampled from an adult who had mild COVID-19 (a few samples of this study predate the infection). Cell type and time point are not known.

This clonotype has a handful of counts. The genes are TRBV24-1 and TRBJ1-2; 10 nucleotides line up with TRBD1. The trim removed 3 bases at V and 6 bases at J, leaving 0 bases unmatched. This CDR3 region has 13 residues. The germline V gene encodes CDR1 KGHDR and CDR2 SFDVKD. The CDR3 here is CATSDGTGDGYTF. CDR3 in DNA: TGTGCCACCAGTGATGGGACAGGGGATGGCTACACCTTC.

The table lists this clonotype with many counts. The J gene is TRBJ1-2, the V gene TRBV5-1, with D unresolved. The CDR3 is 13 residues long. Germline V gives CDR1 SGHRS, CDR2 YFSETQ. V was trimmed by 1 base and J by 0 bases, leaving 4 bases between them. The DNA of the CDR3 is TGCGCCAGCAGCTTGCACTCTAACTATGGCTACACCTTC. Translation gives CASSLHSNYGYTF.

The chain is built from TRBV6-2 or TRBV6-3 and TRBJ2-7; 9 bases fit TRBD1. Germline CDR1 reads MNHEY; CDR2 reads SVGEGT. The CDR3 runs 16 residues. V was pared by 4 bases and J by 5 bases, with 12 bases of the junction left unmatched. CDR3 nucleotides: TGTGCCAGCAGTTTCCCACCGGGACAGGGAAGACACGAGCAGTACTTC. Its translation is CASSFPPGQGRHEQYF.

This clonotype showed up just a few times. This chain uses TRBV7-2 with TRBJ1-2; 8 bases map to TRBD1. Unmatched junction bases numbered 2, after V lost 5 bases and J lost 3 bases. CDR1 and CDR2 (germline): SGHTA, FQGNSA. This CDR3 is built from 13 residues. The CDR3: CASSMDRDYGYTF. The CDR3 coding sequence is TGTGCCAGCAGCATGGACAGGGACTATGGCTACACCTTC.

The chain links TRBV18 to TRBJ2-3; TRBD2 matches 8 bases. Germline V gene data show CDR1 as KGHSH and CDR2 as LQKENI. V gave up 0 bases and J gave up 4 bases; unmatched junction bases: 6. The CDR3 runs to 16 residues. The CDR3 loop is CASSPPGLAGSDTQYF. Here the CDR3 DNA reads TGTGCCAGCTCACCACCGGGGCTAGCGGGCTCAGATACGCAGTATTTT.

The chain employs TRBV9 and TRBJ2-1; D gene ambiguous. Germline CDR1 is SGDLS and CDR2 is YYNGEE. The V end was cut by 4 bases, the J end by 7 bases, with 9 bases between. The CDR3 length is 12 residues. The CDR3 DNA reads as TGTGCCAGCAGCCCCTCCGGGAATGAGCAGTTCTTC. Its protein product is CASSPSGNEQFF.

In its sample, this clonotype was seen many times. The CDR3 is CASRGTSGSNEQFF. DNA of the CDR3: TGTGCCAGCAGAGGGACTAGCGGCTCCAATGAGCAGTTCTTC. V and J are TRBV6-2 or TRBV6-3 and TRBJ2-1; 11 bases map to TRBD2. V shed 6 bases and J 6 bases; nucleotides not matched to a gene: 4. The CDR3 covers 14 residues. From germline, CDR1 is MNHEY and CDR2 SVGEGT.

There are many counts of this clonotype. The rearrangement uses TRBV5-1 and TRBJ2-7; TRBD1 might be the D (6 bases). CDR1 is SGHRS and CDR2 is YFSETQ in the germline V gene. The CDR3 contains 18 residues. With 1 base removed from V and 1 base from J, the gap between germline ends came to 21 bases. The CDR3 coding sequence is TGCGCCAGCAGCTTGTCTTCGAGTGGACAGCGAAGTTCCTACGAGCAGTACTTC. Translated: CASSLSSSGQRSSYEQYF.

This clonotype was observed many times. The V and J genes are TRBV4-3 and TRBJ2-1; 9 nucleotides line up with TRBD2. V lost 1 base and J lost 8; bases outside the gene matches: 15. There are 18 residues in the CDR3. CDR1 is LGHNA and CDR2 is YSLEER in the germline V gene. The CDR3 bases are TGCGCCAGCAGCCAAGGGGGCAGCGGGAGGTTCCATGAGGATGAGCAGTTCTTC. Encoded protein: CASSQGGSGRFHEDEQFF.

This clonotype was seen many times. V and J are TRBV5-1 and TRBJ1-4; a possible D gene is TRBD1 (5 bases). V gave up 5 bases and J gave up 5 bases, with 19 bases separating them. This CDR3 is built from 16 residues. CDR1 SGHRS and CDR2 YFSETQ come from the germline V gene. Here the CDR3 reads CASSYFRDPGNEKLFF. The CDR3 region has the DNA TGCGCCAGCAGTTATTTCCGGGACCCAGGGAATGAAAAACTGTTTTTT. Looking up the rest from reference TRBV5-1 and TRBJ1-4 gives the full variable domain: KAGVTQTPRYLIKTRGQQVTLSCSPISGHRSVSWYQQTPGQGLQFLFEYFSETQRNKGNFPGRFSGRQFSNSRSEMNVSTLELGDSALYLCASSYFRDPGNEKLFFGSGTQLSVL.

The chain carries TRBV7-9 and TRBJ1-4; D may be TRBD1 (6 bases). Trimming removed 2 bases at V and 13 bases at J, with 20 bases between. The CDR3 totals 15 residues. Germline values: CDR1 SEHNR, CDR2 FQNEAQ (reference sequence). The CDR3 sequence: CASSLSKTGPRGLFF. CDR3 nucleotides: TGTGCCAGCAGCTTATCAAAAACAGGGCCCCGAGGACTGTTTTTT.

V usage is TRBV30 and J usage is TRBJ2-5; D perhaps matches TRBD1 (6 bases). Deletions cut 5 bases from V and 3 bases from J, with 10 bases between. CDR1 and CDR2 (germline): GTSNPN, SVGIG (reference sequence). This CDR3 has 12 amino acids. CDR3 amino acids: CAWGSGEETQYF. DNA of the CDR3: TGTGCCTGGGGATCAGGGGAAGAGACCCAGTACTTC.

The chain has TRBV29-1 and TRBJ2-5, with D unclear. V lost 4 bases to trimming and J lost 10 bases, with 19 bases between them. The CDR3 is 13 amino acids. The germline gives CDR1 SQVTM, CDR2 ANQGSEA. CDR3 bases: TGCAGCGTTGTAGGCGGCTTGGAAGAGGACCAGTACTTC. Its protein is CSVVGGLEEDQYF.

Ten or more counts support this clonotype. V and J are TRBV27 and TRBJ1-2; 9 bases match TRBD1. Looked up from germline, CDR1 is MNHEY and CDR2 is SMNVEV (reference sequence). This CDR3 has 14 amino acids. Germline trimming cut 5 bases from V and 6 bases from J; bases unmatched to any gene: 7. The CDR3 DNA reads TGTGCCAGCAGTCGCAAACAGGGGGCAAATGGCTACACCTTC. It translates to CASSRKQGANGYTF.

The gene calls are TRBV20-1 and TRBJ1-1, with TRBD1 matching 12 bases. Germline CDR1 DFQATT, CDR2 SNEGSKA (reference sequence). The CDR3 covers 13 residues. V shed 0 bases and J 9 bases; nucleotides not matched to a gene: 2. The DNA for the CDR3 is TGCAGTGCTAGAGATGGGGACAGGGGGCAAGCTTTCTTT. It yields the protein CSARDGDRGQAFF.

V is TRBV6-6 and J is TRBJ1-1; D remains unclear. V lost 7 bases and J 6 bases, leaving 18 bases between the germline ends. The CDR3 runs to 14 residues. Looked up from germline, CDR1 is MNHNY and CDR2 is SVGAGI (reference sequence). The CDR3 DNA sequence: TGTGCCAGCACGTCTCCCTTCTCTTCCCCTGAAGCTTTCTTT. Translating gives CASTSPFSSPEAFF.

Only a few counts were recorded for this clonotype. The chain has TRBV4-2 and TRBJ2-1; perhaps D is TRBD1 or TRBD2 (7 bases each). V was cut by 0 bases and J by 5 bases, with 11 bases left in between. The length of the CDR3 is 15 residues. The germline V gene encodes CDR1 LGHNA and CDR2 YNFKEQ. CDR3 nucleotides: TGTGCCAGCAGCCAAGATCCAGGGGGGGACAATGAGCAGTTCTTC. Translated: CASSQDPGGDNEQFF.

This clonotype occurred a few times. The chain links TRBV7-9 to TRBJ2-7; D is tentatively TRBD1 or TRBD2 (5 bases each). Germline V gene data show CDR1 as SEHNR and CDR2 as FQNEAQ (reference sequence). This CDR3 comprises 13 residues. With 1 base removed from V and 7 bases from J, the gap between germline ends came to 11 bases. The CDR3 DNA reads TGTGCCAGCAGCTTAGTCGGGACGGGGGAGCAGTACTTC. This codes for CASSLVGTGEQYF.

This clonotype has ten or more counts. This chain links TRBV7-8 with TRBJ2-1; no clear D gene. V lost 2 bases to trimming and J lost 8 bases, with 19 bases between them. This CDR3 comprises 16 residues. In germline, CDR1 is SGHVS, CDR2 FQNEAQ. The CDR3 sequence is CASSLTQGIVGDEQFF. The CDR3 DNA sequence: TGTGCCAGCAGCTTAACGCAAGGGATCGTCGGCGATGAGCAGTTCTTC.

Many counts were recorded for this clonotype. The chain has TRBV12-3 or TRBV12-4 and TRBJ1-5; 9 bases are a match to TRBD1. The CDR3 contains 15 residues. After removal of 4 bases from V and 3 bases from J, the junction contained 4 bases not matched to a gene. The CDR3 nucleotides read TGTGCCAGCAGTTCGGGACAGGGTGACAATCAGCCCCAGCATTTT. It yields the protein CASSSGQGDNQPQHF.